One TCR beta chain is described in this entry. Antigen unknown. Compared with germline, one end of the junction differs, possibly owing to a read error. The data were taken from a study of T cells in Graves' hyperthyroidism and ophthalmopathy. Amplified regions were TCR beta CDR3 sequences from RNA transcripts. The HTBI primer set was used in a first-round RT-PCR of the TCR CDR3. TCRdb re-called the multiplex PCR reads with MiXCR, one entry per CDR3 protein. The data contain a few hundred thousand distinct CDR3 sequences, around an eighth of them singletons. The CDR3 loop spans 14 amino acids. Germline CDR1 LGHDT, CDR2 YNNKEL (reference sequence). Overall study results and limits: Within blood appeared most thyroid clonotypes that had expanded above 0.001.

Graves' hyperthyroidism was deemed stable given no ophthalmopathy progression within 18 months. Uncontrolled infection, other autoimmune disease, pregnancy or lactation led to exclusion. Diagnosing involved the use of clinical symptoms, serum thyroxine and TRAb, thyroid ultrasound and orbital computed tomography. This receptor was identified in a woman aged 18-29 years with Graves' hyperthyroidism. Source material: blood. The V and J genes are TRBV3-1 and TRBJ2-3; D not resolved. The CDR3 loop reads CASSPPVGTDTEYF. The CDR3 coding sequence is TGTGCCAGCAGCCCCCCCGTCGGCACAGATACGGAGTATTTT.